Following are 18 T cell receptor beta chains from one sample sequenced in a study of CD8 T cells in ankylosing spondylitis. Study observations and caveats: Roughly eight highly homologous variants made up a TCR beta motif that seemed to typify ankylosing spondylitis blood.

TCRdb used MiXCR to reprocess the 5' RACE reads, holding one entry per CDR3 protein. The sample carries some 800,000 distinct CDR3 sequences, roughly 12% recorded once. These receptors' antigens are unknown. The sample taken for sequencing was blood, either unsorted or a sorted T cell fraction (not recorded which). The receptors derive from a male donor with ankylosing spondylitis.

This clonotype showed up many times. J is TRBJ2-1 and V is TRBV5-1, with 7 bases lining up with TRBD1. CDR1 is SGHRS and CDR2 is YFSETQ in the germline V gene. CDR3 size: 15 residues. V lost 2 bases to trimming and J lost 4 bases; unmatched junction nucleotides: 6. CDR3 loop: CASSLRGQIYNEQFF. The CDR3 nucleotides read TGCGCCAGCAGCTTAAGGGGACAGATATACAATGAGCAGTTCTTC.

A few counts support this clonotype. This chain links TRBV7-2 with TRBJ2-7, with a possible D match to TRBD2 (5 bases). The V end lost 3 bases, the J end lost 3 bases, and 12 bases lay between the germline ends. CDR3 length: 14 residues. Germline V gene sequence: CDR1 SGHTA, CDR2 FQGNSA. The DNA for the CDR3 is TGTGCCAGCAGCTTCCGGGGAGTAGGCTACGAGCAGTACTTC. It yields the protein CASSFRGVGYEQYF.

The chain has TRBV28 and TRBJ1-5; D perhaps matches TRBD1 (6 bases). With 7 bases removed from V and 7 bases from J, the gap between germline ends came to 11 bases. The V gene's germline CDR1 is MDHEN and CDR2 SYDVKM. This CDR3 has 12 residues. CDR3 protein: CASTDRFQPQHF. The DNA for the CDR3 is TGTGCCAGCACAGACAGGTTCCAGCCCCAGCATTTT.

The V and J genes are TRBV5-1 and TRBJ2-2, with TRBD1 matching over 8 bases. CDR1 is SGHRS, CDR2 YFSETQ, per germline. Trimming at V came to 0 bases and at J to 3 bases, leaving 4 bases not matched to a gene. This CDR3 comprises 16 residues. The CDR3 DNA reads TGCGCCAGCAGCTTGGACCAGGGGGCGTACACCGGGGAGCTGTTTTTT. It is translated as CASSLDQGAYTGELFF.

In its sample, this clonotype was seen a few times. The chain combines TRBV20-1 with TRBJ1-2; D possibly corresponds to TRBD1 (5 bases). The CDR3 is 14 residues long. Germline V lookup: CDR1 DFQATT, CDR2 SNEGSKA (reference sequence). The ends were cut back, 6 bases at V and 5 bases at J, with 19 bases in the middle. For the CDR3, the DNA is TGCAGTGCGTCGGGACGGCTCCTTGTTTATGGCTACACCTTC. Encoded protein: CSASGRLLVYGYTF.

This clonotype was counted between two and nine times. The J gene is TRBJ2-7, the V gene TRBV12-3 or TRBV12-4; 8 bases agree with TRBD1. The CDR3 has 15 amino acids. V shed 5 bases and J 5 bases; nucleotides not matched to a gene: 11. This CDR3 reads CASSALQGVIHEQYF. CDR3 in DNA: TGTGCCAGCAGTGCATTACAGGGGGTAATCCACGAGCAGTACTTC.

In regard to this clonotype: One end of the junction is discordant with germline, which a read error may explain. The CDR3 sequence is CASSLLRETEYF. The CDR3 region has the DNA TGTGCCAGCAGTTTACTCAGGGAGACCGAGTACTTC. The chain has TRBV12-3 or TRBV12-4 and TRBJ2-5, with D perhaps assigned TRBD1 or TRBD2 (5 bases each). The CDR3 totals 12 residues.

Remarks on this clonotype: Germline and junction disagree at one end, which may indicate a read error. The chain employs TRBV10-3 and TRBJ2-7, with 8 bases that match TRBD2. The CDR3 spans 13 residues. Per germline, CDR1 ENHRY and CDR2 SYGVKD. CDR3 protein: CAIGPAGAYEQHF. CDR3 bases: TGTGCCATCGGTCCAGCGGGGGCCTACGAGCAGCACTTC.

Only a few counts were recorded for this clonotype. The V call is TRBV27, the J call TRBJ2-7, with D possibly called TRBD1 or TRBD2 (5 bases each). CDR1 MNHEY and CDR2 SMNVEV come from the germline V gene (reference sequence). V gave up 5 bases and J gave up 3 bases, with 20 bases separating them. This CDR3 has 16 residues. CDR3 sequence: CASSLSGTTLSYEQYF. The CDR3 DNA reads as TGTGCCAGCAGTCTTTCTGGGACGACCTTGAGCTACGAGCAGTACTTC.

The chain couples TRBV4-3 to TRBJ1-2; 7 nucleotides agree with TRBD1. V lost 3 bases, J lost 4 bases, and 8 bases stayed unmatched. Germline assignment: CDR1 LGHNA and CDR2 YSLEER. This CDR3 is 15 amino acids long. CDR3 sequence reads: CASSQEQGFSYGYTF. The DNA for the CDR3 is TGCGCCAGCAGCCAGGAACAGGGGTTCAGCTATGGCTACACCTTC.

The chain joins TRBV7-3 to TRBJ2-3, with 10 bases identical to TRBD2. Germline CDR1 is SGHTA and CDR2 is FQGTGA. V trimming: 5 bases; J trimming: 6 bases; junction bases outside the gene matches: 8. The CDR3 length is 15 residues. In DNA form, the CDR3 reads TGTGCCAGCAGCGTATTAGCGGGGGGCCCTGATACGCAGTATTTT. As protein: CASSVLAGGPDTQYF.

V is TRBV5-1 and J is TRBJ2-3, with D possibly called TRBD1 or TRBD2 (5 bases each). The germline gives CDR1 SGHRS, CDR2 YFSETQ. The V end lost 4 bases, the J end lost 5 bases, and 11 bases lay between the germline ends. This CDR3 comprises 13 residues. The CDR3 bases are TGCGCCAGCAGCCGAGGGGAAGTAGATACGCAGTATTTT. Protein sequence: CASSRGEVDTQYF.

This chain uses TRBV29-1 with TRBJ1-4; D gene uncertain. There are 12 residues in the CDR3. The ends were cut back, 3 bases at V and 8 bases at J, with 10 bases in the middle. CDR1 and CDR2 from the germline V gene are SQVTM and ANQGSEA. The CDR3 DNA reads TGCAGCGTTGACTACGGGCGGGAAAAACTGTTTTTT. Amino acids: CSVDYGREKLFF.

CDR3 in amino acids: CASSPFGTPGTYEQYF. The CDR3 DNA is TGTGCCAGCAGCCCCTTCGGGACACCTGGAACCTACGAGCAGTACTTC. This chain uses TRBV7-2 with TRBJ2-7; maybe TRBD1 (6 bases). The germline V and J ends were trimmed by 5 bases and 2 bases, with 19 bases remaining between them. The CDR3 is made up of 16 amino acids. Germline CDR1 SGHTA, CDR2 FQGNSA.

This rearrangement joins TRBV6-2 or TRBV6-3 to TRBJ2-7, with D perhaps TRBD1 (6 bases). The CDR3 is made up of 14 amino acids. With 6 bases removed from V and 3 bases from J, the gap between germline ends came to 15 bases. Germline assignment: CDR1 MNHEY and CDR2 SVGEGT. The CDR3 here is CASRRPGAGYEQYF. For the CDR3, the DNA is TGTGCCAGCAGGAGACCAGGGGCCGGCTACGAGCAGTACTTC.

The V call is TRBV4-3, the J call TRBJ1-3, with D unresolved. Germline-derived CDR1 and CDR2 are LGHNA and YSLEER. This CDR3 comprises 14 residues. V dropped 0 bases and J dropped 7 bases, with 10 bases sitting between them. The chain's CDR3 is CASSQEPRFNTIYF. CDR3 coding DNA: TGCGCCAGCAGCCAAGAACCAAGGTTTAACACCATATATTTT.

As regards this clonotype: At one end, the junction sequence differs from germline, possibly due to a read error. J is TRBJ1-6 and V is TRBV2; D remains unclear. This CDR3 is 12 amino acids long. Germline V gene sequence: CDR1 SNHLY, CDR2 FYNNEI. In DNA, the CDR3 is TGTGCCAGCGGGGTTGGGGATTCACACCTCCACTTT. Translation: CASGVGDSHLHF.

In this sample, this clonotype turned up a few times. The chain links TRBV3-1 to TRBJ2-6, with D hard to call. Germline V gives CDR1 LGHDT, CDR2 YNNKEL (reference sequence). The CDR3 covers 15 residues. The V end lost 1 base, the J end lost 1 base, and 5 bases lay between the germline ends. DNA of the CDR3: TGTGCCAGCAGCCAAGGAATGTCTGGGGCCAACGTCCTGACTTTC. It is translated as CASSQGMSGANVLTF. The whole variable domain, remainder taken from reference TRBV3-1 and TRBJ2-6, is DTAVSQTPKYLVTQMGNDKSIKCEQNLGHDTMYWYKQDSKKFLKIMFSYNNKELIINETVPNRFSPKSPDKAHLNLHINSLELGDSAVYFCASSQGMSGANVLTFGAGSRLTVL.